This TCR beta chain was documented in a study of T-cell memory formation after mild COVID-19. Notes on the study in general: Some clones that responded turned up in pre-infection memory, which suggests that cross-reactive memory joined in. Researchers report contracting CD4+ clones mostly in CM and EM, with CD8+ clones in EMRA. Confirmation was lacking for SARS-CoV-2 specificity of second-wave clones that peaked on day 37.

A single count supports this clonotype. Its antigen is unknown. The CDR3 runs to 16 residues. V was clipped by 6 bases and J by 1 base; unmatched bases: 8. Germline CDR1 ENHRY, CDR2 SYGVKD. From 5'RACE with constant-segment primers came TCR alpha and TCR beta cDNA libraries that carried sample barcodes and UMIs. TCRdb re-derived calls from the 5' RACE reads in MiXCR, one entry per CDR3 protein. The table lists about 250,000 distinct CDR3 sequences, 15% of them singletons. Sequencing was done on a sample of PBMCs or a T cell subset sorted from them (not recorded which). The origin of this receptor is an adult woman who had mild COVID-19 (a few samples of this study predate the infection). Cell type and time point are not known. The chain carries TRBV10-3 and TRBJ2-3, with TRBD2 matching 9 bases. As DNA, the CDR3 is TGTGCCATCAGACTAGAGCGGGGGGCCCGCACAGATACGCAGTATTTT. This codes for CAIRLERGARTDTQYF.